What follows are 13 T cell receptor beta chains derived from one specimen sequenced in a study of OX40 agonist ivuxolimab in advanced cancers. Libraries were prepared by immunoSEQ multiplex PCR; TCRdb keeps only in-frame clonotypes and omits some of them. In the table there are 65,000 to 90,000 clones, about 89% of which are singletons. Here the sequenced sample was CD4+ or CD8+ T cells sorted from blood, taken in a trial of the OX40 agonist ivuxolimab. These receptor sequences come from an adult with an advanced solid tumor such as melanoma, head and neck, liver or kidney cancer.

The rearrangement joins TRBV5-1 to TRBJ2-2; TRBD1 aligns across 7 bases. This CDR3 region has 15 residues. Per germline, CDR1 SGHRS and CDR2 YFSETQ. The junction had 1 base not matched to a gene; V was cut back by 2 bases and J by 0 bases. CDR3 sequence reads: CASSFGQANTGELFF. DNA of the CDR3: TGCGCCAGCAGCTTCGGACAGGCGAACACCGGGGAGCTGTTTTTT.

The gene calls are TRBV28 and TRBJ1-1; tentative D call: TRBD1 (5 bases). The V gene lost 8 bases and the J gene lost 7 bases, with 17 bases spanning the gap. Germline CDR1 reads MDHEN; CDR2 reads SYDVKM. The CDR3 totals 13 residues. The DNA for the CDR3 is TGTGCCAGCTTACCCTTAGCGGGGGTTGAAGCTTTCTTT. Translating gives CASLPLAGVEAFF.

The genes are TRBV19 and TRBJ2-1, with 9 bases identical to TRBD2. Germline V gene sequence: CDR1 LNHDA, CDR2 SQIVND (reference sequence). J gave up 9 bases and V 6 bases, and 12 bases lay outside the gene matches. The CDR3 spans 15 residues. CDR3 in amino acids: CASSSLAGGPGEQFF. The CDR3 nucleotides read TGTGCCAGTAGCTCACTGGCGGGGGGGCCGGGTGAGCAGTTCTTC.

The chain carries TRBV19 and TRBJ2-1; D might be TRBD2 (6 bases). V was shortened by 1 base and J by 2 bases, with 9 bases between the two germline ends. Germline-derived CDR1 and CDR2 are LNHDA and SQIVND (reference sequence). This CDR3 is 15 amino acids long. The CDR3: CASSIAGVTYNEQFF. As DNA, the CDR3 is TGTGCCAGTAGTATAGCGGGAGTAACCTACAATGAGCAGTTCTTC.

This clone was detected many times. This CDR3 reads CASSDRGVGSTEAFF. The CDR3 DNA reads as TGTGCCAGCAGTGATCGGGGGGTTGGATCCACTGAAGCTTTCTTT. The gene calls are TRBV2 and TRBJ1-1, with TRBD1 as a possible D gene (5 bases). The CDR3 loop spans 15 amino acids. CDR1 is SNHLY, CDR2 FYNNEI, per germline. V was clipped by 3 bases and J by 4 bases, with 15 bases between them. Full variable domain (missing parts from reference TRBV2 and TRBJ1-1): EPEVTQTPSHQVTQMGQEVILRCVPISNHLYFYWYRQILGQKVEFLVSFYNNEISEKSEIFDDQFSVERPDGSNFTLKIRSTKLEDSAMYFCASSDRGVGSTEAFFGQGTRLTVV.

Here the CDR3 DNA reads TGTGCCAGCAGCCCCGCAGGGACAGGGGTGACTGGCTACACCTTC. It encodes CASSPAGTGVTGYTF. V and J are TRBV6-4 and TRBJ1-2; TRBD1 matches 10 bases. The ends lost 6 bases at V and 7 bases at J; junction bases unmatched: 11. Per germline, CDR1 MRHNA and CDR2 SNTAGT. The CDR3 sequence is 15 residues long.

This clone was counted once. The chain combines TRBV29-1 with TRBJ2-3; TRBD2 agrees at 16 bases. Germline values: CDR1 SQVTM, CDR2 ANQGSEA. V shed 4 bases, J shed 4 bases, and the junction held 5 bases outside the gene matches. There are 16 residues in the CDR3. CDR3 sequence: CSVAGLAGGPADTQYF. CDR3 coding DNA: TGCAGCGTTGCGGGACTAGCGGGAGGGCCTGCAGATACGCAGTATTTT.

The chain joins TRBV27 to TRBJ1-1; D perhaps matches TRBD1 (5 bases). There are 14 residues in the CDR3. The germline V and J ends were trimmed by 10 bases and 0 bases, with 15 bases remaining between them. CDR1 and CDR2 from the germline V gene are MNHEY and SMNVEV (reference sequence). The CDR3 sequence: CAKFRGDLNTEAFF. The DNA for the CDR3 is TGTGCCAAGTTCAGAGGGGATTTGAACACTGAAGCTTTCTTT.

The chain links TRBV19 to TRBJ1-3, with TRBD1 matching 12 bases. The CDR3 runs to 18 residues. Looked up from germline, CDR1 is LNHDA and CDR2 is SQIVND (reference sequence). V was clipped by 4 bases and J by 1 base; unmatched bases: 8. The CDR3 sequence: CASSTRDRGRASGNTIYF. In DNA form, the CDR3 reads TGTGCCAGTAGTACCCGGGACAGGGGGCGCGCTTCTGGAAACACCATATATTTT.

The genes are TRBV11-2 and TRBJ2-7; tentative D call: TRBD2 (6 bases). The CDR3 sequence is 15 residues long. The germline V and J ends were trimmed by 4 bases and 0 bases, with 13 bases remaining between them. Germline loops: CDR1 SGHAT, CDR2 FQNNGV. CDR3 nucleotide sequence: TGTGCCAGCAGCTCCGGGACTCTCCACTCCTACGAGCAGTACTTC. It specifies CASSSGTLHSYEQYF.

This chain links TRBV25-1 with TRBJ2-1, with TRBD1 matching over 8 bases. Germline V gene sequence: CDR1 MGHDK, CDR2 SYGVNS. V was pared by 2 bases and J by 10 bases, with 7 bases of the junction left unmatched. This CDR3 spans 14 amino acids. CDR3 residues: CASSEPGTGGEQFF. The CDR3 DNA follows: TGTGCCAGCAGTGAACCCGGGACAGGCGGGGAGCAGTTCTTC.

J is TRBJ2-7 and V is TRBV6-6, with TRBD2 as a possible D gene (7 bases). V shed 2 bases and J shed 3 bases, with 14 bases lying between them. Germline CDR1 MNHNY, CDR2 SVGAGI (reference sequence). The CDR3 has 15 residues. Written as DNA, the CDR3 is TGTGCCAGCAGTTACCTCGGGGGAGGGGGCTACGAGCAGTACTTC. Protein: CASSYLGGGGYEQYF.

This chain uses TRBV11-2 with TRBJ1-5, with D maybe TRBD1 (6 bases). This CDR3 is 16 amino acids long. The germline V gene has CDR1 SGHAT and CDR2 FQNNGV. V shed 1 base and J shed 3 bases, with 13 bases lying between them. The CDR3, as DNA: TGTGCCAGCAGCTTAGCCGGGACAATTTACAATCAGCCCCAGCATTTT. Amino acid sequence: CASSLAGTIYNQPQHF.